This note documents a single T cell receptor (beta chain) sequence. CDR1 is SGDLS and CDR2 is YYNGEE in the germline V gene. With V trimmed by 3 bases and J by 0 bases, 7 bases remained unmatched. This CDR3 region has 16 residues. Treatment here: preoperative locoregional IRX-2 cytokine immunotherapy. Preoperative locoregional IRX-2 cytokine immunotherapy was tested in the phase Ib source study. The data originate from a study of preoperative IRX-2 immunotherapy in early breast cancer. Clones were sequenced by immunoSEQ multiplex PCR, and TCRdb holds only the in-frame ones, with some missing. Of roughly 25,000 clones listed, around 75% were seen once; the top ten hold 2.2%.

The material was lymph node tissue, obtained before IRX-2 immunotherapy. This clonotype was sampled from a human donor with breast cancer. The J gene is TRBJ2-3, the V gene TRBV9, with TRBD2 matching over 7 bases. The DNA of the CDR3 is TGTGCCAGCAGCGCTTTTTTAGCGGGTAGCACAGATACGCAGTATTTT. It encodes CASSAFLAGSTDTQYF. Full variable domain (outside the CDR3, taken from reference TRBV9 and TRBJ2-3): DSGVTQTPKHLITATGQRVTLRCSPRSGDLSVYWYQQSLDQGLQFLIQYYNGEERAKGNILERFSAQQFPDLHSELNLSSLELGDSALYFCASSAFLAGSTDTQYFGPGTRLTVL.